This T cell receptor (beta chain) was recorded in a study of blood T cells in healthy people across ages. The germline V gene encodes CDR1 LGHDT and CDR2 YNNKEL (reference sequence). The CDR3 is 17 amino acids. V lost 3 bases to trimming and J lost 0 bases, with 12 bases between them. Study-wide results and limits: It was held that the diversity estimates obtained from one million T cells were underestimates. Fewer expanded clones and more diversity marked long-lived versus aged donors. Naive T cell percentage by flow cytometry tracked strongly with beta diversity.

In regard to this clonotype: Its antigen is as yet unknown.

It was with a sample-barcoded 5' primer and a J-beta primer mix that a second PCR of about 6 to 12 cycles was run. CDR3-containing paired-end reads numbered at least 2.5 million in each sample. TCRdb reanalysed the 5' RACE reads using MiXCR and keeps one entry per CDR3 protein. The table has 1.5 million or so distinct CDR3 sequences, 42% seen once. Sequenced: blood. This TCR came from a woman aged 18-29 years in good health. The chain carries TRBV3-1 and TRBJ2-6, with unresolved D. CDR3 loop: CASSQPTVLSGANVLTF. The CDR3 region has the DNA TGTGCCAGCAGCCAGCCGACCGTCCTCTCTGGGGCCAACGTCCTGACTTTC.